One and the same sample provided the 18 T cell receptor beta chains below, sequenced in a study of cytomegalovirus exposure and HLA in healthy donors. A multiplex PCR was run with 60 Vbeta primers and 13 Jbeta primers. Assay used: immunoSEQ multiplex PCR; TCRdb lists only in-frame clones, some missing. The top ten clones hold roughly 1.5% of a sample with some 180,000 clones, around 80% of them seen once. Specimen: PBMCs. The receptors were sampled from a man between 18 and 29 years old in good health and CMV-seronegative.

This chain uses TRBV6-1 with TRBJ2-7, with 7 nucleotides matching TRBD2. The trim removed 3 bases at V and 2 bases at J, leaving 4 bases unmatched. The CDR3 is 14 residues long. Per germline, CDR1 MNHNS and CDR2 SASEGT. CDR3 sequence reads: CASSEGGEAYEQYF. The DNA of the CDR3 is TGTGCCAGCAGTGAGGGGGGGGAGGCCTACGAGCAGTACTTC.

This clone was seen a few times. The chain has TRBV6-6 and TRBJ2-1; D is possibly TRBD2 (5 bases). Between the trimmed V and J ends, which lost 8 bases and 10 bases, there was a span of 12 bases. The CDR3 sequence is 11 residues long. The germline V gene encodes CDR1 MNHNY and CDR2 SVGAGI (reference sequence). The CDR3 DNA sequence: TGTGCCAGCCAAACATCGGGGGAGCAGTTCTTC. It codes for CASQTSGEQFF.

The rearrangement uses TRBV5-6 and TRBJ1-4; 8 bases match TRBD1. Per germline, CDR1 SGHDT and CDR2 YYEEEE. The V segment lost 4 bases and the J segment 5 bases; nucleotides outside the gene matches: 4. This CDR3 region has 14 residues. CDR3 sequence: CASSPTGENEKLFF. CDR3 sequence (DNA): TGTGCCAGCAGCCCGACAGGGGAGAATGAAAAACTGTTTTTT.

The chain employs TRBV9 and TRBJ2-1; 7 positions agree with TRBD2. Germline V gene data show CDR1 as SGDLS and CDR2 as YYNGEE. The CDR3 is made up of 14 amino acids. The V gene end was trimmed by 4 bases and the J gene end by 10 bases; junction bases not matched to a gene: 11. The CDR3: CASSPAGGYGEQFF. CDR3 DNA sequence: TGTGCCAGCAGCCCAGCCGGGGGGTATGGGGAGCAGTTCTTC.

The J gene is TRBJ2-7, the V gene TRBV27; TRBD2 aligns across 7 bases. Germline V lookup: CDR1 MNHEY, CDR2 SMNVEV (reference sequence). The trim removed 2 bases at V and 3 bases at J, leaving 7 bases unmatched. The CDR3 runs to 15 residues. Here the CDR3 reads CASSLKAGDDYEQYF. CDR3 coding DNA: TGTGCCAGCAGTTTAAAGGCGGGGGACGACTACGAGCAGTACTTC.

The CDR3 is CASSQGAGAGANVLTF. In DNA form, the CDR3 reads TGCGCCAGCAGCCAAGGAGCGGGAGCTGGGGCCAACGTCCTGACTTTC. The V gene is TRBV4-1, the J gene TRBJ2-6; 8 nucleotides agree with TRBD2. Per germline, CDR1 MGHRA and CDR2 YSYEKL. J was trimmed by 2 bases and V by 1 base; bases with no gene match: 1. The CDR3 has 16 residues.

The chain carries TRBV15 and TRBJ2-3, with a tentative D call TRBD2 (6 bases). CDR3 length: 15 residues. Per germline, CDR1 LNHNV and CDR2 YYDKDF (reference sequence). V lost 1 base to trimming and J lost 2 bases, with 10 bases between them. This CDR3 is CATSRGSSDTDTQYF. CDR3 nucleotides: TGTGCCACCAGCAGAGGGTCTAGCGACACAGATACGCAGTATTTT.

The table lists this clone with a count of one. The V call is TRBV29-1, the J call TRBJ2-7; 10 nucleotides match TRBD1. Germline assignment: CDR1 SQVTM and CDR2 ANQGSEA. The CDR3 has 12 residues. The junction had 3 bases not matched to a gene; V was cut back by 4 bases and J by 6 bases. In nucleotides, the CDR3 is TGCAGCGTTGTGGACAGGGGGGTCGAGCAGTACTTC. This encodes CSVVDRGVEQYF.

This clone came up once. One end of the junction varies from germline; a read error may be responsible. V is TRBV7-9 and J is TRBJ1-6; 9 bases match TRBD1. Looked up from germline, CDR1 is SEHNR and CDR2 is FQNEAQ (reference sequence). CDR3 length equals 16 residues. CDR3 sequence (DNA): TGTGCCAGCAGCATAGCCGGGACAGGGAATAATTCACCCCTCCACTTT. Its translation: CASSIAGTGNNSPLHF.

V and J are TRBV30 and TRBJ1-3, with D uncertain. CDR1 and CDR2 (germline): GTSNPN, SVGIG (reference sequence). This CDR3 has 11 amino acids. With 4 bases removed from V and 8 bases from J, the gap between germline ends came to 9 bases. CDR3 nucleotide sequence: TGTGCCTGGAAGTACTTCGACACCATATATTTT. It translates to CAWKYFDTIYF.

The J gene is TRBJ2-5, the V gene TRBV27; 8 bases align to TRBD2. Germline V gene lookup returns CDR1 MNHEY and CDR2 SMNVEV (reference sequence). This CDR3 has 15 residues. The V and J ends lost 5 bases and 6 bases, in that order; junction bases with no gene match: 11. CDR3 sequence (DNA): TGTGCCAGCAGTGAAATCGGGACTAGTTCGAAGACCCAGTACTTC. Amino acid sequence: CASSEIGTSSKTQYF.

The rearrangement uses TRBV9 and TRBJ1-1, with D uncertain. V lost 1 base and J lost 1, with 11 bases in between. CDR1 is SGDLS, CDR2 YYNGEE, per germline. The CDR3 covers 15 residues. The CDR3 region has the DNA TGTGCCAGCAGCGTAAGTGTGACACAGAACACTGAAGCTTTCTTT. This codes for CASSVSVTQNTEAFF.

This chain uses TRBV27 with TRBJ1-2, with TRBD1 matching 8 bases. CDR1 MNHEY and CDR2 SMNVEV come from the germline V gene (reference sequence). CDR3 length equals 16 residues. V dropped 5 bases and J dropped 9; count of bases not matched to a gene: 17. CDR3 bases: TGTGCCAGCAGTCTCGGGACAGGCGCTGGGGTAAAGAGCTACACCTTC. This encodes CASSLGTGAGVKSYTF.

The chain uses TRBV5-1 and TRBJ2-1, with 9 nucleotides matching TRBD2. CDR1 and CDR2 (germline): SGHRS, YFSETQ. V was pared by 4 bases and J by 5 bases, with 4 bases of the junction left unmatched. CDR3 length: 14 amino acids. The CDR3 reads CASSVLAGDNEQFF. CDR3 coding DNA: TGCGCCAGCAGCGTCTTAGCGGGGGACAATGAGCAGTTCTTC. Full variable domain (remainder filled in from reference TRBV5-1 and TRBJ2-1): KAGVTQTPRYLIKTRGQQVTLSCSPISGHRSVSWYQQTPGQGLQFLFEYFSETQRNKGNFPGRFSGRQFSNSRSEMNVSTLELGDSALYLCASSVLAGDNEQFFGPGTRLTVL.

Worth noting for this clone: Distinct nucleotide sequences in the sample also encode this CDR3. The chain joins TRBV11-3 to TRBJ1-2, with 8 nucleotides matching TRBD1. Trimming removed 3 bases from V and 3 bases from J; junction bases left unmatched: 3. Germline V CDR1 and CDR2: SGHNT, YENEEA. The CDR3 covers 14 residues. Written as DNA, the CDR3 is TGTGCCAGCAGCTTTGACAGGGGAGACTATGGCTACACCTTC. This codes for CASSFDRGDYGYTF.

CDR3 DNA: TGTGCCAGCAGCCAAGATGCGGGAGCGCAGTATTTT. The encoded protein is CASSQDAGAQYF. The V gene is TRBV14, the J gene TRBJ2-3; 7 bases line up with TRBD2. The CDR3 consists of 12 residues. Germline CDR1 is SGHDN and CDR2 is FVKESK. The V segment lost 0 bases and the J segment 10 bases; nucleotides outside the gene matches: 1.

This chain joins TRBV5-1 and TRBJ2-7; D remains ambiguous. Between the trimmed V and J ends, which lost 1 base and 3 bases, there was a span of 11 bases. This CDR3 contains 14 residues. Germline V lookup: CDR1 SGHRS, CDR2 YFSETQ. CDR3 in amino acids: CASSLYVDNYEQYF. DNA of the CDR3: TGCGCCAGCAGCTTGTATGTCGACAACTACGAGCAGTACTTC.

J is TRBJ1-6 and V is TRBV5-5, with 12 bases aligning to TRBD1. The trim removed 4 bases at V and 12 bases at J, leaving 11 bases unmatched. Germline CDR1 reads SGHKS; CDR2 reads YYEKEE (reference sequence). This CDR3 contains 16 residues. The CDR3 DNA follows: TGTGCCAGCAGCCCCGGGTGGGACAGGGGGCGTATACCCCTCCACTTT. It yields the protein CASSPGWDRGRIPLHF.